These T cell receptor beta chains were read from a single sample in a study of T cells after yellow fever vaccination. TCRdb analysed the 5' RACE reads with MiXCR anew, one entry per CDR3 protein. This table holds about 310,000 distinct CDR3 sequences, 3.6% found once. The sequencing used PBMCs, collected on the day of the yellow fever booster vaccination. Source of these receptors: a man younger than 35 who received the YFV17D yellow fever vaccine. The CDR3 runs from the conserved cysteine through the conserved F or W. D genes are given only for firm matches. Only part of the rows carry a size: once, few, many, or a class if the clone is expanded.

j_call cdr3_length d_call clone_size v_call cdr3_aa cdr3_nt
TRBJ1-2 16 . many TRBV6-1 CASSGVGGPGYEAYTF TGTGCCAGCAGCGGGGTGGGAGGTCCCGGGTATGAAGCCTACACCTTC
TRBJ1-4 14 . many TRBV12-3/TRBV12-4 CASSSTTGNEKLFF TGTGCCAGCAGCTCTACTACAGGGAACGAAAAACTGTTTTTT
TRBJ1-2 15 TRBD1 . TRBV5-5 CASSLTYTGQVRYTF TGTGCCAGCAGCCTAACGTATACTGGACAGGTGCGCTACACCTTC
TRBJ2-3 16 . few TRBV7-2 CASSSLGPSWADTQYF TGTGCCAGCAGCTCGCTAGGACCAAGTTGGGCAGATACGCAGTATTTT
TRBJ2-5 14 . many TRBV19 CASSIWGPQETQYF TGTGCCAGTAGTATCTGGGGGCCACAAGAGACCCAGTACTTC
TRBJ2-5 16 TRBD2 many TRBV7-2 CASSLSGAGGQETQYF TGTGCCAGCAGCTTGAGTGGAGCGGGGGGCCAAGAGACCCAGTACTTC
TRBJ1-1 15 . many TRBV2 CASSEEGTRNTEAFF TGTGCCAGCAGCGAAGAGGGAACCAGGAACACTGAAGCTTTCTTT
TRBJ2-7 17 TRBD1 few TRBV7-6 CASSLAPPGQWLGEQYF TGTGCCAGCAGCTTAGCGCCCCCGGGACAGTGGTTGGGCGAGCAGTACTTC
TRBJ2-4 13 . many TRBV6-6 CASSYLAANIQYF TGTGCCAGCAGTTATTTGGCAGCAAACATTCAGTACTTC
TRBJ1-1 12 . . TRBV6-1 CAEGVPNTEAFF TGTGCCGAGGGCGTTCCGAACACTGAAGCTTTCTTT
TRBJ2-2 15 . few TRBV9 CASSVEGLNTGELFF TGTGCCAGCAGCGTAGAGGGGCTTAACACCGGGGAGCTGTTTTTT
TRBJ1-1 10 . many TRBV4-3 CATWNTEAFF TGCGCCACATGGAACACTGAAGCTTTCTTT
TRBJ1-1 14 . . TRBV7-3 CASSSYGGVQEAFF TGTGCCAGCAGCTCCTACGGGGGGGTGCAGGAAGCTTTCTTT
TRBJ2-5 14 TRBD2 many TRBV12-3/TRBV12-4 CASILGGGSGTQYF TGTGCCAGCATCCTTGGCGGGGGGTCCGGGACCCAGTACTTC
TRBJ2-5 14 . few TRBV7-2 CASRTYRVEETQYF TGTGCCAGCAGAACATACAGGGTAGAGGAGACCCAGTACTTC
TRBJ2-6 17 . many TRBV20-1 CSASRATEYSGANVLTF TGCAGTGCTAGCAGGGCGACAGAATACTCTGGGGCCAACGTCCTGACTTTC
TRBJ1-1 13 . . TRBV20-1 CSAAGFGGTEAFF TGCAGTGCTGCAGGGTTCGGCGGCACTGAAGCTTTCTTT
TRBJ2-3 13 . many TRBV5-6 CASSLSRVGTQYF TGTGCCAGCAGCTTGAGTCGAGTAGGGACGCAGTATTTT
TRBJ1-3 14 TRBD1 many TRBV20-1 CSARDRSSGNTIYF TGCAGTGCCAGGGACAGGAGCTCTGGAAACACCATATATTTT
TRBJ1-6 15 TRBD1 many TRBV12-3/TRBV12-4 CASRTGTGVNSPLHF TGTGCCAGCCGTACCGGGACAGGGGTTAATTCACCCCTCCACTTT
TRBJ2-1 15 TRBD2 . TRBV30 CAWNFASGGESEQFF TGTGCCTGGAATTTCGCCAGCGGGGGCGAATCGGAGCAGTTCTTC
TRBJ1-5 14 . . TRBV12-3/TRBV12-4 CASSNFAGNQPQHF TGTGCCAGCAGCAACTTCGCAGGTAATCAGCCCCAGCATTTT
TRBJ1-2 14 . many TRBV4-1 CASSQDGENYGYTF TGCGCCAGCAGCCAAGATGGGGAGAACTATGGCTACACCTTC
TRBJ1-4 15 . few TRBV19 CASARATGNPEKLFF TGTGCCAGCGCCAGGGCCACAGGGAACCCTGAAAAACTGTTTTTT
TRBJ2-3 14 . many TRBV11-2 CASSLDHNTDTQYF TGTGCCAGCAGCTTAGATCATAACACAGATACGCAGTATTTT
TRBJ2-1 15 TRBD1 . TRBV7-8 CASSYRQGAPNEQFF TGTGCCAGCAGCTACCGACAGGGGGCTCCCAATGAGCAGTTCTTC
TRBJ2-5 15 . . TRBV7-9 CASSLDQGLRETQYF TGTGCCAGCAGCTTGGACCAGGGCTTACGGGAGACCCAGTACTTC
TRBJ2-7 12 . many TRBV7-6 CASSSLEGEQYF TGTGCCAGCAGCTCCTTAGAGGGGGAGCAGTACTTC
TRBJ2-3 13 TRBD2 many TRBV12-3/TRBV12-4 CASRLAWADTQYF TGTGCCAGCAGACTAGCGTGGGCAGATACGCAGTATTTT
TRBJ1-2 14 . few TRBV11-2 CASSQLGFTYGYTF TGTGCCAGCAGCCAGCTGGGCTTCACCTATGGCTACACCTTC
TRBJ2-6 15 TRBD1 many TRBV18 CASSPDRGGANVLTF TGTGCCAGCTCACCTGACAGGGGTGGGGCCAACGTCCTGACTTTC
TRBJ1-6 13 . . TRBV20-1 CSASHRGVSPLHF TGCAGTGCTAGTCATCGGGGCGTATCACCCCTCCACTTT
TRBJ1-1 15 . many TRBV5-6 CASSYMGQGNTEAFF TGTGCCAGCAGCTATATGGGGCAGGGTAACACTGAAGCTTTCTTT
TRBJ2-5 15 . many TRBV12-3/TRBV12-4 CASSFEALPRETQYF TGTGCCAGCAGTTTCGAGGCGCTCCCACGAGAGACCCAGTACTTC
TRBJ2-1 15 TRBD2 . TRBV20-1 CSVLLGLAGYNEQFF TGCAGTGTCCTTTTGGGACTAGCGGGATACAATGAGCAGTTCTTC
TRBJ2-5 16 TRBD2 many TRBV2 CASSLQWVAGGPAQYF TGTGCCAGCAGTCTCCAGTGGGTAGCGGGGGGGCCGGCCCAGTACTTC
TRBJ2-6 16 TRBD1 few TRBV6-6 CASSSTGGSGANVLTF TGTGCCAGCAGTTCAACAGGGGGCTCTGGGGCCAACGTCCTGACTTTC